This is a list of T cell receptor beta chains from one sample in a study of cytomegalovirus exposure and HLA in healthy donors. Some clones are missing from TCRdb's copy, which holds only in-frame ones; the method was immunoSEQ multiplex PCR. Of 210,000 or so clones in the sample, less than 85% were seen once. Sequenced: PBMCs. The receptors derive from a man aged 18 to 35 in good health and CMV-seronegative. CDR3s include the opening cysteine and the closing phenylalanine or tryptophan. Fields, in order: J gene, clone size, V gene, D gene, CDR3 DNA, CDR3 protein. D genes are given only for firm matches. A row's size may be missing; if present it is once, few, many or a size class.

j_gene: TRBJ1-1
abundance: NA
v_gene: TRBV5-4
d_gene: NA
CDR3nt: TGTGCCAGCAGCTGGGGGCAGAGGCAGAACACTGAAGCTTTCTTT
CDR3aa: CASSWGQRQNTEAFF

j_gene: TRBJ1-1
abundance: NA
v_gene: TRBV20-1
d_gene: NA
CDR3nt: TGCAGTGCTCGAGACGTTGAAGCTTTCTTT
CDR3aa: CSARDVEAFF

j_gene: TRBJ2-2
abundance: NA
v_gene: TRBV2
d_gene: TRBD1
CDR3nt: TGTGCCAGCAGGGAGACCGGGACAGCAAACACCGGGGAGCTGTTTTTT
CDR3aa: CASRETGTANTGELFF

j_gene: TRBJ1-1
abundance: NA
v_gene: TRBV6-5
d_gene: NA
CDR3nt: TGTGCCAGCAGTTACTCGCGGGGGGCTGAAGCTTTCTTT
CDR3aa: CASSYSRGAEAFF

j_gene: TRBJ2-3
abundance: NA
v_gene: TRBV5-4
d_gene: NA
CDR3nt: TGTGCCAGCAAACCCAATGCAGCGCCCAGAAGCACAGATACGCAGTATTTT
CDR3aa: CASKPNAAPRSTDTQYF

j_gene: TRBJ2-7
abundance: few
v_gene: TRBV6-5
d_gene: NA
CDR3nt: TGTGCCAGCAGTTACTCAGCGGGTAACTCCTACGAGCAGTACTTC
CDR3aa: CASSYSAGNSYEQYF

j_gene: TRBJ2-7
abundance: NA
v_gene: TRBV5-1
d_gene: NA
CDR3nt: TGCGCCAGCAGCACCCAGGGTATGTACGAGCAGTACTTC
CDR3aa: CASSTQGMYEQYF

j_gene: TRBJ1-2
abundance: once
v_gene: TRBV16
d_gene: TRBD1
CDR3nt: TGTGCCAGCAGCGAAGACAGGGGTCCGACTTATGGCTACACCTTC
CDR3aa: CASSEDRGPTYGYTF

j_gene: TRBJ1-5
abundance: NA
v_gene: TRBV7-2
d_gene: TRBD1
CDR3nt: TGTGCCAGCAGCCCGCGGACAGGGAGCAATCAGCCCCAGCATTTT
CDR3aa: CASSPRTGSNQPQHF

j_gene: TRBJ1-2
abundance: NA
v_gene: TRBV29-1
d_gene: NA
CDR3nt: TGCAGCGTTGAAGTGGCAGGGACTAACTATGGCTACACCTTC
CDR3aa: CSVEVAGTNYGYTF

j_gene: TRBJ1-5
abundance: NA
v_gene: TRBV19
d_gene: TRBD1
CDR3nt: TGTGCCAGTAGTATAACGGGACAGGGTCATCAGCCCCAGCATTTT
CDR3aa: CASSITGQGHQPQHF

j_gene: TRBJ2-5
abundance: once
v_gene: TRBV7-9
d_gene: NA
CDR3nt: TGTGCCAGCAGCCAGAGGAGGGCTGGTGAGACCCAGTACTTC
CDR3aa: CASSQRRAGETQYF

j_gene: TRBJ2-7
abundance: once
v_gene: TRBV10-1
d_gene: NA
CDR3nt: TGCGCCAGCAGCGCTAGTAGCGCGGGACCTTTCTACGAGCAGTACTTC
CDR3aa: CASSASSAGPFYEQYF

j_gene: TRBJ1-3
abundance: NA
v_gene: TRBV5-4
d_gene: TRBD1
CDR3nt: TGTGCCAGCAGCTTGGGACAGGGAGGAAACACCATATATTTT
CDR3aa: CASSLGQGGNTIYF

j_gene: TRBJ2-7
abundance: NA
v_gene: TRBV2
d_gene: NA
CDR3nt: TGTGCCAGCAGCCCAAGACATAACGAGCAGTACTTC
CDR3aa: CASSPRHNEQYF

j_gene: TRBJ2-5
abundance: NA
v_gene: TRBV28
d_gene: TRBD2
CDR3nt: TGTGCCAGCAGTCCCCTAGGAGCGGGGAATCAAGAGACCCAGTACTTC
CDR3aa: CASSPLGAGNQETQYF

j_gene: TRBJ2-7
abundance: NA
v_gene: TRBV6-6
d_gene: TRBD2
CDR3nt: TGTGCCAGCAGTTACTCGCGGGCGGGGGAACACGAGCAGTACTTC
CDR3aa: CASSYSRAGEHEQYF

j_gene: TRBJ2-2
abundance: NA
v_gene: TRBV10-2
d_gene: TRBD2
CDR3nt: TGCGCCAGCCATCCGGGGGGTGGCACCGGGGAGCTGTTTTTT
CDR3aa: CASHPGGGTGELFF

j_gene: TRBJ1-2
abundance: NA
v_gene: TRBV7-2
d_gene: NA
CDR3nt: TGTGCCAGCAGCCCACCTCTGTCGACACTCTATGGCTACACCTTC
CDR3aa: CASSPPLSTLYGYTF

j_gene: TRBJ2-2
abundance: NA
v_gene: TRBV30
d_gene: NA
CDR3nt: TGTGCCTGGAGACAGGGTCGAGGGGAGCTGTTTTTT
CDR3aa: CAWRQGRGELFF

j_gene: TRBJ2-1
abundance: NA
v_gene: TRBV10-1
d_gene: NA
CDR3nt: TGCGCCAGCAGTGAGGAAGGGGTCAATGAGCAGTTCTTC
CDR3aa: CASSEEGVNEQFF

j_gene: TRBJ2-2
abundance: NA
v_gene: TRBV11-2
d_gene: NA
CDR3nt: TGTGCCAGCAGTTTCCAGGGTAGGGGAGGCACCGGGGAGCTGTTTTTT
CDR3aa: CASSFQGRGGTGELFF

j_gene: TRBJ2-2
abundance: NA
v_gene: TRBV5-4
d_gene: NA
CDR3nt: TGTGCCAGCAGCTTGCGGGAACACACCGGGGAGCTATTTTTT
CDR3aa: CASSLREHTGELFF

j_gene: TRBJ2-2
abundance: NA
v_gene: TRBV7-9
d_gene: NA
CDR3nt: TGTTCCAGCAGCTTATATTTGCCCAGGGGGGACGGGGAGCTGTTTTTT
CDR3aa: CSSSLYLPRGDGELFF

j_gene: TRBJ2-7
abundance: NA
v_gene: TRBV7-9
d_gene: TRBD2
CDR3nt: TGTTCCAGTTGGACTAGCGGGAGCTACGAGCAGTACTTC
CDR3aa: CSSWTSGSYEQYF

j_gene: TRBJ2-7
abundance: NA
v_gene: TRBV7-2
d_gene: TRBD1
CDR3nt: TGTGCCAGCAGCCGTCGGACAGGATCCTACGAGCAGTACTTC
CDR3aa: CASSRRTGSYEQYF

j_gene: TRBJ2-4
abundance: NA
v_gene: TRBV7-9
d_gene: TRBD2
CDR3nt: TGTGCCAGCAGCTTAAGAGCGGGAAAAAACATTCAGTACTTC
CDR3aa: CASSLRAGKNIQYF

j_gene: TRBJ2-5
abundance: few
v_gene: TRBV6-5
d_gene: TRBD2
CDR3nt: TGTGCCAGCAGCCGGAGCGGGACGCACCTACGAGTGCAGTACTTC
CDR3aa: CASSRSGTHLRVQYF

j_gene: TRBJ1-1
abundance: NA
v_gene: TRBV18
d_gene: NA
CDR3nt: TGTGCCAGCTCACCACCGGGCAGCGGCACTGAAGCTTTCTTT
CDR3aa: CASSPPGSGTEAFF

j_gene: TRBJ2-3
abundance: few
v_gene: TRBV18
d_gene: NA
CDR3nt: TGTGCCAGCTCACCCCCGATTTTAGCGGAGCTGCCGATGGATCGCACAGATACGCAGTATTTT
CDR3aa: CASSPPILAELPMDRTDTQYF

j_gene: TRBJ1-5
abundance: NA
v_gene: TRBV4-2
d_gene: NA
CDR3nt: TGTGCCAGCAGCCAAGATGGGGACAAGAATCAGCCCCAGCATTTT
CDR3aa: CASSQDGDKNQPQHF

j_gene: TRBJ2-7
abundance: NA
v_gene: TRBV5-1
d_gene: NA
CDR3nt: TGCGCCAGCAGCTTGGAGGCGGGGACGGTCTACGAGCAGTACTTC
CDR3aa: CASSLEAGTVYEQYF

j_gene: TRBJ1-6
abundance: NA
v_gene: TRBV27
d_gene: TRBD1
CDR3nt: TGTGCCAGCAGTTCCACCGGGACAGCCAATTCACCCCTCCACTTT
CDR3aa: CASSSTGTANSPLHF